This T cell receptor beta chain was identified in a study of PD-1 blockade in classical Hodgkin lymphoma. Profiling relied on immunoSEQ multiplex PCR, and the TCRdb table lists in-frame clones only, not all of them. The data contain 95,000 to 100,000 clones, around 88% of them singletons. Each of the patients experienced relapse following autologous stem cell transplantation, and their brentuximab vedotin exposure differed. Study-level points and caveats: At C4D1, TCR diversity had climbed significantly for CD4+ cells, though not for CD8+ cells. The causes of the repertoire differences, possibly disease activity or prior therapy, remain undefined.

In the case of this clone: Its antigen is currently unknown.

The CDR3 totals 15 residues. Looked up from germline, CDR1 is SGHNT and CDR2 is YENEEA. Losses at the gene ends were 3 bases for V and 3 bases for J; bases not matched to a gene: 6. This rearrangement joins TRBV11-3 to TRBJ2-3; TRBD1 matches 7 bases. This sequence was found in a human donor with classical Hodgkin lymphoma. Material: peripheral blood mononuclear cells (PBMCs), obtained before the second cycle of nivolumab. As DNA, the CDR3 is TGTGCCAGCAGCTTTGGACAGGCGCCGACAGATACGCAGTATTTT. Translated: CASSFGQAPTDTQYF.